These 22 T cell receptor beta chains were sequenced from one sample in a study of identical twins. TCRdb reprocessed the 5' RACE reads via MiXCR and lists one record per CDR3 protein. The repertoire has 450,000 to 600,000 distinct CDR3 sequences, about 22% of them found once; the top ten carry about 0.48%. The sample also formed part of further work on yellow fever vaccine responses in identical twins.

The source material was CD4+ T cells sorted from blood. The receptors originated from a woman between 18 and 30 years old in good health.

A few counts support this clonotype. CDR3 sequence: CASSFAAESLNTEAFF. CDR3 nucleotide sequence: TGTGCCAGCAGTTTTGCGGCAGAGAGTTTGAACACTGAAGCTTTCTTT. The chain employs TRBV28 and TRBJ1-1; D gene uncertain. The germline V and J ends were trimmed by 3 bases and 0 bases, with 14 bases remaining between them. The germline V gene encodes CDR1 MDHEN and CDR2 SYDVKM. The CDR3 covers 16 residues.

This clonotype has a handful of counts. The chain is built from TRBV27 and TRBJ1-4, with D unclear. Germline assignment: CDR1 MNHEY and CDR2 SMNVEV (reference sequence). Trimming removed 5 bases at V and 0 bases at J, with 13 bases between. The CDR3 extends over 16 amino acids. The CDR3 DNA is TGTGCCAGCAGTCCGAGGGCCATTGCAACTAATGAAAAACTGTTTTTT. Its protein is CASSPRAIATNEKLFF.

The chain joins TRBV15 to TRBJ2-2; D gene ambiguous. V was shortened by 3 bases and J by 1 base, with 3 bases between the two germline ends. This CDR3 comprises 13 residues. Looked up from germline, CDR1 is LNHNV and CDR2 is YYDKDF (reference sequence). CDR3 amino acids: CATSRKNTGELFF. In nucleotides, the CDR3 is TGTGCCACCAGCAGGAAGAACACCGGGGAGCTGTTTTTT. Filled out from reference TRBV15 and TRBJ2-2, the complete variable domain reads DAMVIQNPRYQVTQFGKPVTLSCSQTLNHNVMYWYQQKSSQAPKLLFHYYDKDFNNEADTPDNFQSRRPNTSFCFLDIRSPGLGDTAMYLCATSRKNTGELFFGEGSRLTVL.

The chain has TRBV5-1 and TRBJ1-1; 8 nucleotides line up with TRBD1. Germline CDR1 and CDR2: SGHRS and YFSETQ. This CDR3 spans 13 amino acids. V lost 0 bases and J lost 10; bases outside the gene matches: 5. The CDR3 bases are TGCGCCAGCAGCTTGGGGACAGGGTCTCGAGCTTTCTTT. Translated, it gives CASSLGTGSRAFF.

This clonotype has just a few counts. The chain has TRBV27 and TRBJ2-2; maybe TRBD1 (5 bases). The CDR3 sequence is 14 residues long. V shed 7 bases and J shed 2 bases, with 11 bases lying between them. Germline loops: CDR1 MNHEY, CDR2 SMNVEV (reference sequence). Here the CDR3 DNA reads TGTGCCAGCAAGAAGACAGTTAACACCGGGGAGCTGTTTTTT. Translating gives CASKKTVNTGELFF.

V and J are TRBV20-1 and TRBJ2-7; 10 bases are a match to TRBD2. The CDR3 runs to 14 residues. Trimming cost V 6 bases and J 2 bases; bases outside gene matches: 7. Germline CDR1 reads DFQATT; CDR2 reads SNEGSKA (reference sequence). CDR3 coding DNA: TGCAGTGCCGAGGGGACTAGCGATCCCTACGAGCAGTACTTC. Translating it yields CSAEGTSDPYEQYF.

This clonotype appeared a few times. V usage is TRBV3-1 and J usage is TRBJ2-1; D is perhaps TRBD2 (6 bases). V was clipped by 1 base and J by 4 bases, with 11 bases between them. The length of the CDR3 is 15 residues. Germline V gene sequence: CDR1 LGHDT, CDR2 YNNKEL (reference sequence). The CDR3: CASSQASLAYNEQFF. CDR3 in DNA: TGTGCCAGCAGCCAAGCATCACTAGCTTACAATGAGCAGTTCTTC.

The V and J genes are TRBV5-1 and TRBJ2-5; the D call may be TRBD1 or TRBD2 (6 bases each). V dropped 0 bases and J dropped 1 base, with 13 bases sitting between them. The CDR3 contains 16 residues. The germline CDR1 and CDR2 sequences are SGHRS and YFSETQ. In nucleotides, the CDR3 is TGCGCCAGCAGCTTGGTGAGGGGGGCGTCCCAAGAGACCCAGTACTTC. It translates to CASSLVRGASQETQYF.

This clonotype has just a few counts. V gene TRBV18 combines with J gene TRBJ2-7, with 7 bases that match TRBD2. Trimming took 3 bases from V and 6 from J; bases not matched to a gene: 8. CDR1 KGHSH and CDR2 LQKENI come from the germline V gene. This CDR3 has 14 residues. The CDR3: CASSPGGSLIEQYF. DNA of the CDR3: TGTGCCAGCTCACCGGGCGGGAGTCTTATCGAGCAGTACTTC.

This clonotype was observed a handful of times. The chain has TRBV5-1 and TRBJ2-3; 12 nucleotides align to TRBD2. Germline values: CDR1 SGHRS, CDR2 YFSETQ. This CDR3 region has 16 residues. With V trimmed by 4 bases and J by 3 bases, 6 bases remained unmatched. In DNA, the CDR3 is TGCGCCAGCAGCCCCGCTAGCGGGAGGGTAACAGATACGCAGTATTTT. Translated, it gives CASSPASGRVTDTQYF.

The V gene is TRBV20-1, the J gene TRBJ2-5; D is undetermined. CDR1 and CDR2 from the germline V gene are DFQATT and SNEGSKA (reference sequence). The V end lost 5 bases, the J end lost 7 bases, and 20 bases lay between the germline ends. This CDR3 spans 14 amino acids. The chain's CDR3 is CSAEGLRGAWTQYF. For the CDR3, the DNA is TGCAGTGCTGAAGGCCTTCGAGGAGCTTGGACCCAGTACTTC.

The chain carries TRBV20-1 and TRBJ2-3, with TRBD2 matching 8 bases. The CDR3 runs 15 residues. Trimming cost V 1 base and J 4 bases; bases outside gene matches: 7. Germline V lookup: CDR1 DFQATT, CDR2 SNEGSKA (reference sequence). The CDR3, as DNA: TGCAGTGCTAGAGTCCGACGGGGGGGCGCAGATACGCAGTATTTT. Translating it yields CSARVRRGGADTQYF.

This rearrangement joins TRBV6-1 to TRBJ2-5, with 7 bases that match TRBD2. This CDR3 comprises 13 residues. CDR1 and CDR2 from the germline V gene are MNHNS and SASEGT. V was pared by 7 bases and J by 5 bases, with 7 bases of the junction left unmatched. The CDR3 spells CASNYRREETQYF. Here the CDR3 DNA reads TGTGCCAGCAACTACCGGCGGGAGGAGACCCAGTACTTC.

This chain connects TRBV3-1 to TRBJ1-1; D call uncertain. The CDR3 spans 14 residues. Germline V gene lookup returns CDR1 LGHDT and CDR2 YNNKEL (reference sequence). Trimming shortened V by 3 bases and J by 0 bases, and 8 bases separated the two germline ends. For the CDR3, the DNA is TGTGCCAGCAGCCAGAGGACGATGAACACTGAAGCTTTCTTT. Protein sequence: CASSQRTMNTEAFF.

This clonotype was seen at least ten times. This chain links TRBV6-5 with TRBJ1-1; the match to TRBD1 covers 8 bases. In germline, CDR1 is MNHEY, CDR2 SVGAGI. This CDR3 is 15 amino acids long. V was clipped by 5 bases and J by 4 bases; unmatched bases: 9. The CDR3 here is CASSTPGQGGTEAFF. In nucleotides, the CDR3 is TGTGCCAGCAGTACTCCCGGACAGGGAGGCACTGAAGCTTTCTTT.

The CDR3 sequence is CASSEGGSGGENEQFF. The DNA for the CDR3 is TGTGCCAGCAGTGAAGGAGGTAGCGGGGGGGAAAATGAGCAGTTCTTC. V and J are TRBV2 and TRBJ2-1; 11 positions match TRBD2. CDR1 and CDR2 from the germline V gene are SNHLY and FYNNEI. This CDR3 comprises 16 residues. V shed 1 base and J 7 bases; nucleotides not matched to a gene: 6.

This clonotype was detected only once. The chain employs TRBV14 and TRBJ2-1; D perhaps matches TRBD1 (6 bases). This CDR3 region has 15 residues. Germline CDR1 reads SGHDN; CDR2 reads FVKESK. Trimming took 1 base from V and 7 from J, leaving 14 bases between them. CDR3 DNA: TGTGCCAGCAGCCAAGCATCTTACAGGGTGAATGAGCAGTTCTTC. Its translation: CASSQASYRVNEQFF.

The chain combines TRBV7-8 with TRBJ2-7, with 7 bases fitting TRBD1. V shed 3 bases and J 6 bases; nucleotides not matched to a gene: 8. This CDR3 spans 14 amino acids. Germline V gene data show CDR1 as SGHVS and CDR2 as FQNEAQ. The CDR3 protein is CASSFDRATGEQYF. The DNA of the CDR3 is TGTGCCAGCAGCTTTGACAGGGCTACCGGCGAGCAGTACTTC.

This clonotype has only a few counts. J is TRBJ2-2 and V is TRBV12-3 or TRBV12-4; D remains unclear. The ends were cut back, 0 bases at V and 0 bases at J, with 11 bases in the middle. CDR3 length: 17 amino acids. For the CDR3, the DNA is TGTGCCAGCAGTTTAGCGGGTACAAAAGCGAACACCGGGGAGCTGTTTTTT. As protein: CASSLAGTKANTGELFF.

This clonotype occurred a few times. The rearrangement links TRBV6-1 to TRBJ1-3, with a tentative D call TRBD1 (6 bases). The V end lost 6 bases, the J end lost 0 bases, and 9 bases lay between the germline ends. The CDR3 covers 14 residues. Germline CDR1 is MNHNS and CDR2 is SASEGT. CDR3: CASRDSNSGNTIYF. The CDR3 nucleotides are TGTGCCAGCAGGGACAGCAACTCTGGAAACACCATATATTTT.

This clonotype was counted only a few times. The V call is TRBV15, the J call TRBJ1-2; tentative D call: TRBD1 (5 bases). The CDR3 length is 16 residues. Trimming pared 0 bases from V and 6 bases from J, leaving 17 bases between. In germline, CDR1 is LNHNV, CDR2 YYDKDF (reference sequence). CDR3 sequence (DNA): TGTGCCACCAGCAGAGATCTTGGCCTGACAGCAAATGGCTACACCTTC. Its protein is CATSRDLGLTANGYTF.

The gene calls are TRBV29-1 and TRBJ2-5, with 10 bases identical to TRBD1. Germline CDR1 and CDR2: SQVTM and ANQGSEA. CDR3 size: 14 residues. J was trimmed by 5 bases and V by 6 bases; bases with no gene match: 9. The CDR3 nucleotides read TGCAGCGTAGTTCCGGGACAGGGGTGGGAGACCCAGTACTTC. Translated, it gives CSVVPGQGWETQYF.